Described below is a single TCR beta chain sequence and its context. Its target is unknown. This sample was included in a study of post-analysis software for immune sequencing data. Looking at the study overall: Relapsing-remitting, secondary progressive and progressive-relapsing forms made up the multiple sclerosis disease courses.

General observations from the study: TRBV segments more frequent in patients than in controls numbered roughly five and included TRBV5-6, TRBV5-1 and TRBV20-1.

Built from TCR beta cDNA, the libraries had unique molecular identifiers in them. Each CDR3 protein is one row after TCRdb ran MiXCR on the PCR reads. The repertoire includes about 400,000 distinct CDR3 sequences, roughly 35% of them detected once, and about an eighth sits in the top ten. CDR3 size: 15 residues. Trimming cost V 7 bases and J 1 base, with 17 bases left between them. In germline, CDR1 is SGHRS, CDR2 YFSETQ. The genes are TRBV5-1 and TRBJ1-1; no firm D call. This receptor was taken from a girl between 5 and 17 years old with multiple sclerosis. The sequencing input was blood. The CDR3 protein is CASSQSRPGNTEAFF. CDR3 coding DNA: TGCGCCAGCTCCCAATCGAGGCCCGGGAACACTGAAGCTTTCTTT. Based on the CDR3 plus reference TRBV5-1 and TRBJ1-1, the full variable domain is KAGVTQTPRYLIKTRGQQVTLSCSPISGHRSVSWYQQTPGQGLQFLFEYFSETQRNKGNFPGRFSGRQFSNSRSEMNVSTLELGDSALYLCASSQSRPGNTEAFFGQGTRLTVV.